Shown below are 6 T cell receptor beta chains from a single sample sequenced in a study of Graves' ophthalmopathy and Graves' hyperthyroidism. The authors amplified TCR beta CDR3 regions from RNA transcripts. HTBI primers served in a first-round RT-PCR, which a second-round multiplex PCR followed. TCRdb reprocessed the multiplex PCR reads via MiXCR and lists one record per CDR3 protein. The data hold roughly 420,000 distinct CDR3 sequences, with under 25% observed a single time. Specimen: peripheral blood. The receptors shown here come from a woman under 30 with stable Graves' hyperthyroidism.

This clonotype was counted only a few times. The CDR3 DNA reads TGTGCCAGCAGTTTAACAGGGCTCACCTATGGCTACACCTTC. Translated, it gives CASSLTGLTYGYTF. The chain has TRBV28 and TRBJ1-2, with D maybe TRBD1 (6 bases). The germline CDR1 and CDR2 sequences are MDHEN and SYDVKM. The CDR3 is 14 residues long. Trimming removed 2 bases at V and 4 bases at J, with 11 bases between.

This clonotype came up many times. V usage is TRBV6-5 and J usage is TRBJ2-7; D gene unclear. Deletions cut 6 bases from V and 2 bases from J, with 11 bases between. This CDR3 contains 13 residues. CDR1 is MNHEY, CDR2 SVGAGI, per germline. CDR3 DNA sequence: TGTGCCAGCAGGGCGGCGGCCACCTACGAGCAGTACTTC. Residues: CASRAAATYEQYF.

The gene calls are TRBV28 and TRBJ1-2, with TRBD1 identical over 8 bases. Germline V gene lookup returns CDR1 MDHEN and CDR2 SYDVKM. The CDR3 loop spans 14 amino acids. Unmatched junction bases numbered 3, after V lost 2 bases and J lost 4 bases. The CDR3 region has the DNA TGTGCCAGCAGTTTAAAGGGGACAGGCTATGGCTACACCTTC. Translating it yields CASSLKGTGYGYTF.

This clonotype appeared many times. This sequence joins TRBV6-5 and TRBJ1-5; TRBD1 might be the D (5 bases). The germline CDR1 and CDR2 sequences are MNHEY and SVGAGI. Trimming left V 7 bases short and J 7 bases short, with 14 bases between. The CDR3 sequence is 13 residues long. The CDR3 bases are TGTGCCAGCATAATAGCCCGGGGGCAGCCCCAGCATTTT. As protein: CASIIARGQPQHF.

This clonotype showed up many times. This chain uses TRBV12-3 or TRBV12-4 with TRBJ2-7, with D perhaps TRBD2 (6 bases). The CDR3 is 13 residues long. V dropped 8 bases and J dropped 2 bases, with 13 bases sitting between them. CDR3: CASAGGTPYEQYF. The CDR3 DNA reads TGTGCCAGCGCTGGCGGGACCCCCTACGAGCAGTACTTC.

At least ten counts were recorded for this clonotype. The rearrangement links TRBV28 to TRBJ2-4; 7 bases map to TRBD2. Germline V CDR1 and CDR2: MDHEN, SYDVKM. V shed 6 bases and J 15 bases; nucleotides not matched to a gene: 11. The CDR3 has 12 residues. CDR3 sequence: CASSYGLVERYF. The CDR3 DNA reads TGTGCCAGCAGCTATGGACTAGTTGAGAGGTACTTC.